Each of the 12 T cell receptor beta chains below was sequenced from the same sample in a study of glioma-infiltrating T cells (dated by TCRdb to between 2015 and 2016). The instrument was an Illumina MiSeq. The iRepertoire nested amplicon-rescue multiplex PCR (arm-PCR) platform was used to amplify TCR alpha and beta CDR3 regions from RNA. TCRdb reran the public reads through fastp at Q25 and MiXCR, keeping productive beta chains. One record per CDR3 amino acid sequence lists the most common genes and DNA. The sample yields approximately 110,000 distinct CDR3 sequences; less than 30% were counted once. Under 45% of the sample belongs to the ten largest clones. What was sequenced was glioma tissue, nonneoplastic brain tissue, or PBMCs (not recorded which). The receptor set was obtained from a human donor with low-grade glioma or glioblastoma, undergoing nonglioma brain surgery, or in good health (not recorded which).

This clonotype was found a few times. This sequence joins TRBV4-3 and TRBJ2-1; a possible D gene is TRBD2 (6 bases). The germline gives CDR1 LGHNA, CDR2 YSLEER. The V end was cut by 4 bases, the J end by 7 bases, with 11 bases between. CDR3 size: 13 residues. CDR3 bases: TGCGCCAGCAGCCCGCGGACTAATAATGAGCAGTTCTTC. This gives the protein CASSPRTNNEQFF.

This clonotype was recorded many times. The rearrangement links TRBV20-1 to TRBJ1-1; no clear D. Trimming left V 7 bases short and J 2 bases short, with 11 bases between. This CDR3 contains 12 residues. The V gene's germline CDR1 is DFQATT and CDR2 SNEGSKA (reference sequence). CDR3 region: CSVDDLNTEAFF. In DNA, the CDR3 is TGCAGTGTTGATGACCTTAACACTGAAGCTTTCTTT.

About this clonotype itself: Since a much larger clone is just one base distant, this may be a read error. The chain carries TRBV7-8 and TRBJ1-3, with a possible D match to TRBD1 (5 bases). Germline values: CDR1 SGHVS, CDR2 FQNEAQ. The CDR3 is 20 residues long. V lost 7 bases to trimming and J lost 0 bases, with 28 bases between them. The CDR3 region has the DNA TGTGCCAGCACCCCCCCCACTACCCGGGACGAGGCAAACTCTGGAAACACCATATATTTT. It codes for CASTPPTTRDEANSGNTIYF.

This clonotype was seen a handful of times. The chain links TRBV7-9 to TRBJ2-5; either TRBD1 or TRBD2 may supply D (5 bases each). The CDR3 spans 16 residues. Per germline, CDR1 SEHNR and CDR2 FQNEAQ (reference sequence). V lost 4 bases and J 1 base, leaving 16 bases between the germline ends. The CDR3 coding sequence is TGTGCCAGCAGCTGGGATGGGGTGAGGGGCCAAGAGACCCAGTACTTC. Its protein is CASSWDGVRGQETQYF. The whole variable domain, filled in from reference TRBV7-9 and TRBJ2-5, reads DTGVSQNPRHKITKRGQNVTFRCDPISEHNRLYWYRQTLGQGPEFLTYFQNEAQLEKSRLLSDRFSAERPKGSFSTLEIQRTEQGDSAMYLCASSWDGVRGQETQYFGPGTRLLVL.

This clonotype was observed at least ten times. CDR3: CATSRDLSQGAFF. CDR3 nucleotide sequence: TGTGCCACCAGCAGAGATCTATCACAGGGTGCTTTCTTT. The chain uses TRBV15 and TRBJ1-1; possible D gene TRBD1, 6 bases. This CDR3 spans 13 amino acids. CDR1 and CDR2 (germline): LNHNV, YYDKDF (reference sequence). Trimming pared 0 bases from V and 11 bases from J, leaving 13 bases between.

As to this clonotype: A much larger clone lies one base from this, so it may be a read error. The chain combines TRBV11-1 with TRBJ2-3; no definite D call. Germline V lookup: CDR1 SGHAT, CDR2 FQDESV (reference sequence). The CDR3 sequence is 12 residues long. CDR3 region: CAGSRTSDTQYF. The CDR3 bases are TGTGCCGGCAGCCGTACATCAGATACGCAGTATTTT. Looking up the rest from reference TRBV11-1 and TRBJ2-3 gives the full variable domain: EAEVAQSPRYKITEKSQAVAFWCDPISGHATLYWYRQILGQGPELLVQFQDESVVDDSQLPKDRFSAERLKGVDSTLKIQPAELGDSAMYLCAGSRTSDTQYFGPGTRLTVL.

This clonotype has at least ten counts. The chain has TRBV24-1 and TRBJ2-1; no clear D. Trimming took 9 bases from V and 0 from J, leaving 8 bases between them. The germline gives CDR1 KGHDR, CDR2 SFDVKD. This CDR3 is 13 amino acids long. In nucleotides, the CDR3 is TGTGCCACCGGCCTCTCCTCCTACAATGAGCAGTTCTTC. Its translation is CATGLSSYNEQFF.

At least ten counts were recorded for this clonotype. This chain uses TRBV7-9 with TRBJ1-2, with D uncertain. The V gene's germline CDR1 is SEHNR and CDR2 FQNEAQ (reference sequence). V shed 1 base and J shed 8 bases, with 11 bases lying between them. CDR3 length: 13 amino acids. This chain's CDR3 is CASSLGGGLGYTF. In nucleotides, the CDR3 is TGTGCCAGCAGCTTAGGTGGCGGGCTAGGCTACACCTTC.

V usage is TRBV18 and J usage is TRBJ2-4; tentative D call: TRBD1 (6 bases). The germline V gene has CDR1 KGHSH and CDR2 LQKENI. The CDR3 extends over 14 amino acids. Trimming pared 0 bases from V and 5 bases from J, leaving 8 bases between. The CDR3 region has the DNA TGTGCCAGCTCACCACCGGGACACGAAAACATTCAGTACTTC. Translating it yields CASSPPGHENIQYF.

This clonotype occurred many times. This chain joins TRBV20-1 and TRBJ1-1; D call uncertain. Trimming cost V 3 bases and J 5 bases, with 10 bases left between them. CDR1 is DFQATT and CDR2 is SNEGSKA in the germline V gene (reference sequence). The CDR3 runs 12 residues. The CDR3 loop is CSASGLGTEAFF. In DNA, the CDR3 is TGCAGTGCTAGCGGACTGGGAACTGAAGCTTTCTTT.

This clonotype occurred many times. This chain links TRBV5-1 with TRBJ2-1; D may be TRBD2 (6 bases). Germline V gene data show CDR1 as SGHRS and CDR2 as YFSETQ. Trimming stripped 5 bases from V and 0 bases from J, with 12 bases between. The CDR3 sequence is 15 residues long. CDR3 bases: TGCGCCAGCAGGGGGGGTACGGACTCCTACAATGAGCAGTTCTTC. Amino acids: CASRGGTDSYNEQFF.

The gene calls are TRBV6-1 and TRBJ2-7, with 10 bases fitting TRBD2. CDR3 size: 15 residues. The germline gives CDR1 MNHNS, CDR2 SASEGT. The trim removed 6 bases at V and 9 bases at J, leaving 14 bases unmatched. CDR3 in amino acids: CASSPATSGRTVQYF. The CDR3 DNA is TGTGCCAGCAGCCCAGCGACTAGCGGGCGGACCGTGCAGTACTTC.